This record covers a single TCR beta chain. Library preparation tagged each individual cDNA molecule with a unique molecular identifier. In the original analysis: Across samples, TCR counts had a median of about 88,000 and ranged from 23,224 to 690,600. TCRdb reprocessed the 5' RACE reads via MiXCR and lists one record per CDR3 protein. The V and J calls follow TCRdb's processing rather than the paper's. In the table there are fewer than 150,000 distinct CDR3 sequences, around 20% of which are singletons. This CDR3 comprises 15 residues. Unmatched junction bases numbered 13, after V lost 2 bases and J lost 13 bases. The germline V gene encodes CDR1 SGHDT and CDR2 YYEEEE. These data are taken from a study of human T cells and chemical hapten exposure. The starting material, unfractionated whole blood, was used for total RNA extraction.

The chain couples TRBV5-6 to TRBJ2-1; 9 bases match TRBD1. The clonotype originates from a human donor in good health. The CDR3 region is CASSFRGTGTVRQFF. As DNA, the CDR3 is TGTGCCAGCAGCTTTCGAGGGACAGGGACTGTGAGACAGTTCTTC.